This T cell receptor beta chain is drawn from a study of beta chain features in type 1 diabetes. Study-level points and caveats: Moderate yet significant TCRB CDR3 shortening was seen in Type 1 diabetes patients in all four CD4+ subsets.

This clone was counted only a few times. Its specificity is not known. From germline, CDR1 is KGHSH and CDR2 LQKENI. This CDR3 contains 16 residues. The V and J ends lost 1 base and 6 bases, in that order; junction bases with no gene match: 3. Sequenced material consisted of expressed TCRB transcripts (all of the isolated RNA was reverse transcribed). The protocol was immunoSEQ multiplex PCR, while the TCRdb copy is restricted to in-frame clones and leaves out a portion. There are under 250,000 clones in the sample; approximately 15% occur only once, and around 0.019% lies in the top ten. Naive, central memory, regulatory and stem cell-like memory cells within the CD4+ compartment were sorted using CD45RO/CCR7/CD25/CD127/CD95/CD27.

The genes are TRBV18 and TRBJ2-1; 13 bases align to TRBD2. The specimen was naive CD4+ T cells from blood. The TCR sequence derives from a man younger than 45 with type 1 diabetes. The CDR3 sequence is CASSPRTSGGANEQFF. CDR3 coding DNA: TGTGCCAGCTCACCACGCACTAGCGGGGGGGCCAATGAGCAGTTCTTC. Based on the CDR3 plus reference TRBV18 and TRBJ2-1, the full variable domain is NAGVMQNPRHLVRRRGQEARLRCSPMKGHSHVYWYRQLPEEGLKFMVYLQKENIIDESGMPKERFSAEFPKEGPSILRIQQVVRGDSAAYFCASSPRTSGGANEQFFGPGTRLTVL.